The rows below give T cell receptor beta chains drawn from one sample of a study of identical twins. MiXCR, run by TCRdb on the 5' RACE reads, gives a single entry per CDR3 protein. The sample has about 890,000 distinct CDR3 sequences; roughly an eighth are singletons. These data are also associated with another study on yellow fever vaccine responses in identical twins.

Specimen: PBMCs. These receptors were collected from a woman aged 18-35 years in good health. Each CDR3 is given with its conserved first and last residue. The D gene is left open where the match is weak. Clone sizes are given selectively: once, few, many, or a class where the clone is expanded.

TRBJ1-5 | - | many | 15 | TRBV6-1 | CATQGRGGNSQPQHF | TGTGCCACCCAAGGGAGGGGAGGGAATAGTCAGCCCCAGCATTTT
TRBJ2-1 | - | few | 18 | TRBV7-6 | CASSLGLTGGISYNEQFF | TGTGCCAGCAGCTTAGGACTTACTGGCGGGATCTCCTACAATGAGCAGTTCTTC
TRBJ2-1 | TRBD2 | many | 15 | TRBV10-3 | CAISGTSGSNNEQFF | TGTGCCATCAGTGGGACTAGCGGGAGTAACAATGAGCAGTTCTTC
TRBJ2-3 | TRBD1 | - | 16 | TRBV28 | CASSPGTGGAYDTQYF | TGTGCCAGCAGTCCCGGGACAGGGGGCGCATACGATACGCAGTATTTT
TRBJ2-5 | TRBD1 | few | 14 | TRBV6-1 | CASSGSTGWETQYF | TGTGCCAGCAGTGGATCGACAGGGTGGGAGACCCAGTACTTC
TRBJ2-7 | - | - | 12 | TRBV10-3 | CAISMGPGEQYF | TGTGCCATCAGTATGGGCCCCGGCGAGCAGTACTTC
TRBJ2-1 | TRBD2 | few | 15 | TRBV2 | CASSEALAAVGKQFF | TGTGCCAGCAGTGAGGCCCTAGCGGCCGTGGGTAAGCAGTTCTTC
TRBJ2-3 | TRBD2 | few | 14 | TRBV2 | CATRGGTSTDTQYF | TGTGCCACTCGGGGGGGAACTAGCACAGATACGCAGTATTTT
TRBJ2-2 | - | few | 15 | TRBV5-1 | CASSLGNVLTGELFF | TGCGCCAGCAGCTTGGGCAATGTACTCACCGGGGAGCTGTTTTTT
TRBJ2-5 | - | few | 13 | TRBV12-3/TRBV12-4 | CASTTNQGETQYF | TGTGCCAGCACTACTAACCAAGGAGAGACCCAGTACTTC
TRBJ2-1 | - | - | 13 | TRBV28 | CASTESFGNEQFF | TGTGCCAGCACCGAATCATTTGGCAATGAGCAGTTCTTC
TRBJ2-5 | - | few | 14 | TRBV20-1 | CSAQWAPIGETQYF | TGCAGTGCGCAGTGGGCGCCGATCGGGGAGACCCAGTACTTC
TRBJ2-3 | TRBD2 | few | 16 | TRBV20-1 | CSASSLAGAGTDTQYF | TGCAGTGCTAGCTCCCTAGCGGGGGCCGGCACAGATACGCAGTATTTT
TRBJ2-3 | TRBD2 | - | 13 | TRBV6-6 | CASRQRDADTQYF | TGTGCCAGCAGACAGCGGGATGCAGATACGCAGTATTTT
TRBJ2-1 | - | many | 14 | TRBV6-5 | CASSYSGAYNEQFF | TGTGCCAGCAGTTACTCCGGGGCATACAATGAGCAGTTCTTC
TRBJ2-7 | TRBD2 | many | 14 | TRBV5-1 | CASSSPGLGLEQYF | TGCGCCAGCAGTTCCCCGGGACTAGGCCTCGAGCAGTACTTC
TRBJ2-3 | TRBD2 | - | 19 | TRBV11-1 | CASSIRPGLAGAGTDTQYF | TGTGCCAGCAGCATCCGTCCGGGACTAGCGGGAGCTGGCACAGATACGCAGTATTTT
TRBJ2-1 | TRBD1 | - | 15 | TRBV4-2 | CASSQEGGLLNEQFF | TGTGCCAGCAGCCAAGAAGGGGGCCTTTTGAATGAGCAGTTCTTC
TRBJ1-5 | TRBD1 | few | 15 | TRBV10-3 | CAISESSGGMKPQHF | TGTGCCATCAGTGAGTCGTCAGGGGGCATGAAGCCCCAGCATTTT
TRBJ2-7 | - | - | 18 | TRBV13 | CASSLAAEGTGSSYEQYF | TGTGCCAGCAGCTTAGCTGCCGAGGGGACGGGGAGCTCCTACGAGCAGTACTTC
TRBJ2-1 | TRBD2 | - | 19 | TRBV12-3/TRBV12-4 | CASSLRSRRLAGGYNEQFF | TGTGCCAGCAGTCTCCGAAGCCGTAGACTAGCGGGAGGCTACAATGAGCAGTTCTTC
TRBJ2-1 | - | few | 14 | TRBV10-3 | CAICGLPPPNEQFF | TGTGCCATCTGCGGTCTCCCGCCACCCAACGAGCAGTTCTTC
TRBJ1-5 | TRBD1 | many | 14 | TRBV7-8 | CASSLETGMEPQHF | TGTGCCAGCAGCTTAGAGACAGGGATGGAGCCCCAGCATTTT
TRBJ2-7 | - | - | 15 | TRBV27 | CASSRTIIPRDEQYF | TGTGCCAGCAGCCGCACTATCATCCCTAGAGACGAGCAGTACTTC
TRBJ2-3 | TRBD2 | many | 17 | TRBV4-1 | CASSQDGPAGATDTQYF | TGCGCCAGCAGCCAAGATGGTCCAGCGGGGGCCACAGATACGCAGTATTTT
TRBJ2-4 | - | - | 15 | TRBV12-3/TRBV12-4 | CASSPSDYGKNIQYF | TGTGCCAGCAGCCCTTCTGACTATGGCAAAAACATTCAGTACTTC
TRBJ1-1 | - | few | 14 | TRBV5-1 | CASSFKGLGTEAFF | TGCGCCAGCAGCTTCAAGGGGCTTGGCACTGAAGCTTTCTTT
TRBJ2-1 | TRBD2 | few | 17 | TRBV28 | CASSPDSLAGVYNEQFF | TGTGCCAGCAGCCCCGACTCACTAGCGGGGGTCTACAATGAGCAGTTCTTC
TRBJ2-5 | TRBD1 | few | 17 | TRBV5-1 | CASSFGQGAEGQETQYF | TGCGCCAGCAGCTTCGGACAGGGGGCCGAGGGCCAAGAGACCCAGTACTTC
TRBJ2-1 | - | few | 14 | TRBV12-3/TRBV12-4 | CASRPPGYNNEQFF | TGTGCCAGCAGGCCTCCAGGGTACAACAATGAGCAGTTCTTC
TRBJ2-5 | - | few | 14 | TRBV20-1 | CSAGPGLRSETQYF | TGCAGTGCTGGCCCGGGTCTGAGGTCAGAGACCCAGTACTTC
TRBJ2-2 | - | few | 15 | TRBV3-1 | CASSGGDTNTGELFF | TGTGCCAGCAGCGGGGGGGACACTAACACCGGGGAGCTGTTTTTT
TRBJ1-1 | - | few | 11 | TRBV20-1 | CSARETSEAFF | TGCAGTGCTAGAGAGACCAGTGAAGCTTTCTTT
TRBJ2-7 | - | few | 14 | TRBV6-2/TRBV6-3 | CASSYSPDSYEQYF | TGTGCCAGCAGTTACTCCCCTGACTCCTACGAGCAGTACTTC
TRBJ2-1 | TRBD1 | few | 15 | TRBV2 | CASSAQGASYNEQFF | TGTGCCAGCAGCGCTCAGGGGGCTTCCTACAATGAGCAGTTCTTC
TRBJ2-1 | TRBD2 | few | 18 | TRBV11-2 | CASSLDFLLAGGLNEQFF | TGTGCCAGCAGCTTAGACTTTTTGCTAGCGGGAGGCCTCAATGAGCAGTTCTTC
TRBJ2-7 | TRBD1 | few | 15 | TRBV5-1 | CASSGWTGEAYEQYF | TGCGCCAGCAGCGGGTGGACAGGGGAGGCCTACGAGCAGTACTTC
TRBJ2-3 | - | - | 15 | TRBV25-1 | CASSEWGENTDTQYF | TGTGCCAGCAGTGAATGGGGGGAAAACACAGATACGCAGTATTTT
TRBJ1-6 | TRBD1 | - | 15 | TRBV7-9 | CASRPGGGFNSPLHF | TGTGCCAGCCGCCCAGGGGGGGGGTTTAATTCACCCCTCCACTTT
TRBJ2-7 | - | few | 16 | TRBV28 | CASSLSVEGADYEQYF | TGTGCCAGCAGTTTATCGGTCGAGGGAGCGGACTACGAGCAGTACTTC
TRBJ1-5 | TRBD1 | many | 15 | TRBV12-3/TRBV12-4 | CASSLAGGAGQPQHF | TGTGCCAGCAGTTTAGCAGGGGGCGCTGGTCAGCCCCAGCATTTT
TRBJ2-2 | - | few | 16 | TRBV18 | CASSPGQPPATGELFF | TGTGCCAGCTCACCTGGACAGCCTCCCGCCACCGGGGAGCTGTTTTTT
TRBJ1-6 | - | - | 15 | TRBV5-5 | CASSPLEGRYSPLHF | TGTGCCAGCAGCCCTTTAGAAGGGCGGTATTCACCCCTCCACTTT
TRBJ2-5 | - | few | 15 | TRBV4-1 | CASSHALALQETQYF | TGCGCCAGCAGCCACGCTCTAGCGCTCCAAGAGACCCAGTACTTC
TRBJ2-5 | - | - | 14 | TRBV29-1 | CSVVPGGIQETQYF | TGCAGCGTTGTTCCTGGGGGCATCCAAGAGACCCAGTACTTC
TRBJ2-1 | TRBD2 | many | 17 | TRBV6-5 | CASSSGTSGRGYNEQFF | TGTGCCAGCAGTTCCGGGACTAGCGGGAGAGGGTACAATGAGCAGTTCTTC
TRBJ2-5 | - | many | 12 | TRBV20-1 | CSAYRTEETQYF | TGCAGTGCTTACAGGACCGAAGAGACCCAGTACTTC
TRBJ2-1 | - | few | 12 | TRBV24-1 | CATSGLGSEQFF | TGTGCCACCAGTGGGTTAGGGAGTGAGCAGTTCTTC
TRBJ2-2 | TRBD1 | - | 15 | TRBV18 | CASSSTGGSTGELFF | TGTGCCAGCTCATCGACAGGGGGTAGCACCGGGGAGCTGTTTTTT
TRBJ2-3 | TRBD2 | many | 16 | TRBV20-1 | CSARDQLAGGSDTQYF | TGCAGTGCTAGAGATCAACTAGCGGGGGGATCAGATACGCAGTATTTT
TRBJ1-5 | TRBD1 | many | 15 | TRBV5-1 | CASSQIGGEDQPQHF | TGCGCCAGCAGCCAGATAGGGGGCGAGGATCAGCCCCAGCATTTT
TRBJ2-1 | TRBD2 | - | 16 | TRBV9 | CASSEGLAGGVSEQFF | TGTGCCAGCAGCGAAGGACTAGCGGGAGGAGTAAGTGAGCAGTTCTTC
TRBJ2-5 | - | few | 14 | TRBV5-1 | CASSLQHSQETQYF | TGCGCCAGCAGCTTGCAGCACAGCCAAGAGACCCAGTACTTC
TRBJ2-5 | - | many | 15 | TRBV12-3/TRBV12-4 | CASSSLRVRQETQYF | TGTGCCAGCAGTTCCTTGCGGGTGCGTCAAGAGACCCAGTACTTC
TRBJ2-5 | - | - | 17 | TRBV10-3 | CAISDRGGRGIIETQYF | TGTGCCATCAGTGATCGTGGCGGCCGGGGTATCATCGAGACCCAGTACTTC
TRBJ2-3 | - | few | 17 | TRBV5-1 | CASSGDLGGQLTDTQYF | TGCGCCAGCAGCGGGGATCTTGGGGGGCAGCTCACAGATACGCAGTATTTT
TRBJ1-1 | - | few | 13 | TRBV20-1 | CSAIPTENTEAFF | TGCAGTGCTATCCCGACAGAGAACACTGAAGCTTTCTTT
TRBJ2-1 | TRBD2 | few | 16 | TRBV7-6 | CASSSLAGGPLGEQFF | TGTGCCAGCAGCTCCTTAGCGGGGGGGCCATTGGGTGAGCAGTTCTTC
TRBJ2-1 | TRBD1 | - | 14 | TRBV7-8 | CASRAGQANNEQFF | TGTGCCAGCCGAGCCGGACAGGCGAACAATGAGCAGTTCTTC